This TCR beta chain was obtained from a study of cytomegalovirus exposure and HLA in healthy donors. Study overall: The approximately 100 million unique TCR beta sequences, from 150 million to 200 million T cells, were found by an earlier analysis.

Study-wide results and caveats: The study dropped some indistinguishable V segments, TRBV6-2 and TRBV6-3 among them. Earlier analysis yielded a pattern in which most TCR beta V segments were productive about 87% or about 30% of the time.

Comment on this clone: Its antigen is undetermined.

In the PCR, 60 Vbeta and 13 Jbeta primers were used. Assay: immunoSEQ multiplex PCR; the TCRdb copy retains only in-frame clones and omits some. The repertoire holds 95,000 to 150,000 clones, with about four fifths as singletons. The CDR3 is made up of 14 amino acids. The germline V gene encodes CDR1 SGHTA and CDR2 FQGNSA. V shed 3 bases, J shed 6 bases, and the junction held 6 bases outside the gene matches. The sequenced material came from PBMCs. The sequence came from a female donor in good health and CMV-seropositive. The chain is built from TRBV7-2 and TRBJ1-2; TRBD1 agrees at 8 bases. CDR3 protein: CASSFGQGTDGYTF. In DNA form, the CDR3 reads TGTGCCAGCAGCTTTGGACAGGGAACGGATGGCTACACCTTC.